This record covers a single T cell receptor beta chain. The entry originates in a study of shared clonotypes between healthy human individuals. This CDR3 region has 14 residues. Germline V CDR1 and CDR2: MNHEY, SMNVEV (reference sequence). Method: immunoSEQ multiplex PCR; TCRdb's copy keeps in-frame clones and lacks some. The sample lists about 2 million clones, approximately 95% seen once, with 1% to 1.5% in the top ten. Naive-designated CD8 cells lacked CD45RO, were positively enriched for CCR7, and omitted terminally differentiated effector memory CD45RA+ cells. The source material was naive CD8+ T cells sorted from blood. This receptor was identified in a man aged 18 to 30 in good health. J is TRBJ2-7 and V is TRBV27, with TRBD1 as a possible D gene (6 bases). The CDR3 here is CENPRGLGSYEQYF. The CDR3 bases are TGTGAAAACCCGAGGGGGTTAGGAAGCTACGAGCAGTACTTC.